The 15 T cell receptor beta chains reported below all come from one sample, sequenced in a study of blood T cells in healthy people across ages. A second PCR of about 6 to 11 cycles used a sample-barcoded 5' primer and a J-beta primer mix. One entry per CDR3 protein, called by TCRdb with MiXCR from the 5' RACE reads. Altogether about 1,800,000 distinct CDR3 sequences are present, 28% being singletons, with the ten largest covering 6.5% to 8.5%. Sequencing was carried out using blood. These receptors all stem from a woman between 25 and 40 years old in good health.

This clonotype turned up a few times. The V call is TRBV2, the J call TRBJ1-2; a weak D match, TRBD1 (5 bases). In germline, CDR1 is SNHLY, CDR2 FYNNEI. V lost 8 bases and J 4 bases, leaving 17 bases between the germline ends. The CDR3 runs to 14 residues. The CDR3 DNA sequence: TGTGCCAGCTTTTCTTCCAGGGTTACCTATGGCTACACCTTC. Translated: CASFSSRVTYGYTF.

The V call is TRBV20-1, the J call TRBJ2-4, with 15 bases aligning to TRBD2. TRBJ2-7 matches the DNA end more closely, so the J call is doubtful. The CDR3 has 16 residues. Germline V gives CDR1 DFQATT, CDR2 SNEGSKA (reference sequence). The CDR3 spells CSAPGLAGGYSYEQYF. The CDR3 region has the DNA TGCAGTGCTCCGGGACTAGCGGGAGGTTACTCCTACGAGCAGTACTTC.

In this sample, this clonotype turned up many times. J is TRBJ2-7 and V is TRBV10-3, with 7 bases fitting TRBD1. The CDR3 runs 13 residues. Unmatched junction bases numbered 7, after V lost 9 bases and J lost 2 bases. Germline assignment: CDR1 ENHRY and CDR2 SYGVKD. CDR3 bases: TGTGCCATACGGGACAGTGGGGCCTACGAGCAGTACTTC. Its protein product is CAIRDSGAYEQYF.

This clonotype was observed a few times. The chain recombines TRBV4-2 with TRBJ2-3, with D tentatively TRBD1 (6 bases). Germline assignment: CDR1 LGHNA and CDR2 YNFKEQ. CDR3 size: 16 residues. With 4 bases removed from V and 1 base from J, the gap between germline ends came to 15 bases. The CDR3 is CASSLGTPIGTDTQYF. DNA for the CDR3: TGTGCCAGCAGCCTTGGGACACCTATCGGCACAGATACGCAGTATTTT.

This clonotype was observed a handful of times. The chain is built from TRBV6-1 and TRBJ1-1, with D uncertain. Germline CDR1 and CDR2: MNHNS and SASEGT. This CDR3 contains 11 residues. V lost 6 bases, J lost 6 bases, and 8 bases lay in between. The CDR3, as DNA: TGTGCCAGCAGGGCATTCTCTGAAGCTTTCTTT. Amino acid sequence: CASRAFSEAFF.

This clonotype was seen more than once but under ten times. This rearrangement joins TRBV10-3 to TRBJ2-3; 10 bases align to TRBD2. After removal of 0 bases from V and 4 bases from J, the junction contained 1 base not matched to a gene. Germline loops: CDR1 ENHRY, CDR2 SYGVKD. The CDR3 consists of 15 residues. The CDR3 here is CAISESSGRSDTQYF. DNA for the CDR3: TGTGCCATCAGTGAGTCTAGCGGGAGGTCAGATACGCAGTATTTT.

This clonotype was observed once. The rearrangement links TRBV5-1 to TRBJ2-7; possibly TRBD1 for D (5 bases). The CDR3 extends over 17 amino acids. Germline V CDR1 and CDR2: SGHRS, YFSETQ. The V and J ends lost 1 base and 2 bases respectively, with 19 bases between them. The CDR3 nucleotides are TGCGCCAGCAGCTTGCGAGGTGCAGGGATAGGGGCCTACGAGCAGTACTTC. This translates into CASSLRGAGIGAYEQYF.

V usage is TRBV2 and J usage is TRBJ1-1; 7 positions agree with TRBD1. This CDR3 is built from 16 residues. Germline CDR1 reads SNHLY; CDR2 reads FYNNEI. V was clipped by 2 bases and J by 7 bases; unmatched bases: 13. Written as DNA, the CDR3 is TGTGCCAGCAGTGAAATGCCTACAGGGGTTCAGGGTGAAGCTTTCTTT. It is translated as CASSEMPTGVQGEAFF. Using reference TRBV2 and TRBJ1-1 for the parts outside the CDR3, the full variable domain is EPEVTQTPSHQVTQMGQEVILRCVPISNHLYFYWYRQILGQKVEFLVSFYNNEISEKSEIFDDQFSVERPDGSNFTLKIRSTKLEDSAMYFCASSEMPTGVQGEAFFGQGTRLTVV.

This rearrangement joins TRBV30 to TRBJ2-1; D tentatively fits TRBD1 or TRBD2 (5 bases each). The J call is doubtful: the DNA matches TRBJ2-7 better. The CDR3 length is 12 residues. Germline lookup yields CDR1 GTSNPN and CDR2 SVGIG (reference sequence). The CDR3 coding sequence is TGTGCCTTGAGGGTCTGGGGCAATGAGCAGTACTTC. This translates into CALRVWGNEQYF.

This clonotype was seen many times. As DNA, the CDR3 is TGCAGTGCTAGACGGACACTACCTGGGGAGACCCAGTACTTC. It is translated as CSARRTLPGETQYF. The chain uses TRBV20-1 and TRBJ2-5; perhaps TRBD1 as D (5 bases). Germline loops: CDR1 DFQATT, CDR2 SNEGSKA (reference sequence). The CDR3 contains 14 residues. Trimming cost V 2 bases and J 5 bases, with 15 bases left between them.

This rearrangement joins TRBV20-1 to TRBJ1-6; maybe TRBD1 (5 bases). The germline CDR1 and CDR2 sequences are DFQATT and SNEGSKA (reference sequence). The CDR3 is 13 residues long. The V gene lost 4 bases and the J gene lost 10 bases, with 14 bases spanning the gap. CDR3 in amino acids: CSATQGGESPLHF. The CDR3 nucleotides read TGCAGTGCTACTCAGGGAGGAGAGTCACCCCTCCACTTT.

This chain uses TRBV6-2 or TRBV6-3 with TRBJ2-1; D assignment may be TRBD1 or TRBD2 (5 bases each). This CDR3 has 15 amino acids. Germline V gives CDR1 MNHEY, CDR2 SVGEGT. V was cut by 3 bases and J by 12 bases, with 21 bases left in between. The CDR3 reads CASSYGGPTTMRQFF. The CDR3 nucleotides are TGTGCCAGCAGTTATGGGGGACCCACTACAATGAGGCAGTTCTTC.

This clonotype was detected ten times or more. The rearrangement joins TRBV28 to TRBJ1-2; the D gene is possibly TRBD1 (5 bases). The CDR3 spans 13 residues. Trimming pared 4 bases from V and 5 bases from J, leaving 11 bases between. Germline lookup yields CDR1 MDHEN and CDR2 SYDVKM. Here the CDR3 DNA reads TGTGCCAGCAGTTCTCCAGGGACGTATGGCTACACCTTC. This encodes CASSSPGTYGYTF.

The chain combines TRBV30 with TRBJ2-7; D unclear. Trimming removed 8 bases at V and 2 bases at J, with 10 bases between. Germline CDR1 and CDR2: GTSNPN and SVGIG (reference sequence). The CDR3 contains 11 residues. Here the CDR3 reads CALEEAYEQYF. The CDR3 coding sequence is TGTGCCCTGGAAGAGGCCTACGAGCAGTACTTC.

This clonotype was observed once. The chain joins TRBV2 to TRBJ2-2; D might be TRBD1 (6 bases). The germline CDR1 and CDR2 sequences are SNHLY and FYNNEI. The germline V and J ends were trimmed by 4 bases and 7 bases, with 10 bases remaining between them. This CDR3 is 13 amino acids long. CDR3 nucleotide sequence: TGTGCCAGCAGTGTACAGGGTTACGGGGAGCTGTTTTTT. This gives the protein CASSVQGYGELFF. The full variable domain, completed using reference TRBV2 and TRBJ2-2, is EPEVTQTPSHQVTQMGQEVILRCVPISNHLYFYWYRQILGQKVEFLVSFYNNEISEKSEIFDDQFSVERPDGSNFTLKIRSTKLEDSAMYFCASSVQGYGELFFGEGSRLTVL.